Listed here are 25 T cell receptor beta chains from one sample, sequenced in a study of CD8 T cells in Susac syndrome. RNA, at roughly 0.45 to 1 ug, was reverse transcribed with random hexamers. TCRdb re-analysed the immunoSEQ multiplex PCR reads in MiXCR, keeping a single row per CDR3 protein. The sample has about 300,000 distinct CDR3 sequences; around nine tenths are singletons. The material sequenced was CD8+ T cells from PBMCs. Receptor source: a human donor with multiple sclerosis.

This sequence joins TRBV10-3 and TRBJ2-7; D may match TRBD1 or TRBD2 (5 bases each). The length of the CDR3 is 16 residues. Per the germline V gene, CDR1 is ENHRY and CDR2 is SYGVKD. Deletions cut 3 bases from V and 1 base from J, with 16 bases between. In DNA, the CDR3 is TGTGCCATCAGTGATCGAAGTGTCGAGGGGTCCTACGAGCAGTACTTC. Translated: CAISDRSVEGSYEQYF.

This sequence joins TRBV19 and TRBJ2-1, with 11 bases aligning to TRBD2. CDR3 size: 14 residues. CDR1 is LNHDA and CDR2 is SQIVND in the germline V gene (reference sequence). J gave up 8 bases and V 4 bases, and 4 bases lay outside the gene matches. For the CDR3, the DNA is TGTGCCAGTAGTACCGGGACTAGCGGTCATGAGCAGTTCTTC. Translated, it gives CASSTGTSGHEQFF.

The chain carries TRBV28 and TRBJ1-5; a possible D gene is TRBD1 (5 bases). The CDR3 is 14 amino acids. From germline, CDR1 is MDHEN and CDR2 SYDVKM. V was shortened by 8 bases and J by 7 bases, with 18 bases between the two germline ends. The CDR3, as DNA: TGTGCCAGCGGGGACGACAGTCGAGGACAGCCCCAGCATTTT. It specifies CASGDDSRGQPQHF.

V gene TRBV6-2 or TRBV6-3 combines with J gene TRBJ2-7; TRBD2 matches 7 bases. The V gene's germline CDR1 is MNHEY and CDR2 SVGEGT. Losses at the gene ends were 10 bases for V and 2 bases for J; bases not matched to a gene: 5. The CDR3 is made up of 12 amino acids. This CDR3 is CATKRGAYEQYF. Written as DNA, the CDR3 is TGTGCCACCAAGCGGGGTGCCTACGAGCAGTACTTC.

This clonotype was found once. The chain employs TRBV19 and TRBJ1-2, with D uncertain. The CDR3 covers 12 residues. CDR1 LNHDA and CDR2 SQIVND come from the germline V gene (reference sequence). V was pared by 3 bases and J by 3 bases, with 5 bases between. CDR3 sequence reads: CASSMGDYGYTF. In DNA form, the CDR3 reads TGTGCCAGTAGTATGGGCGACTATGGCTACACCTTC.

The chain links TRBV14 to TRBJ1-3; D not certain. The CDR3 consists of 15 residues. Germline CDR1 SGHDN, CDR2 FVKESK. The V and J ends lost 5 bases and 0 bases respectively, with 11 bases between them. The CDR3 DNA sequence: TGTGCCAGCAGCGGAATCGGCCTCTCTGGAAACACCATATATTTT. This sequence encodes CASSGIGLSGNTIYF.

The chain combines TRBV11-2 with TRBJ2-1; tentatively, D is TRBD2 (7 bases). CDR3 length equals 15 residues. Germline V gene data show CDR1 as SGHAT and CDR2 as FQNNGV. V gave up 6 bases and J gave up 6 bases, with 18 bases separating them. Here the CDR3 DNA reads TGTGCCAGCAGTCCGGAGGGGGGGCCTGTCAATGAGCAGTTCTTC. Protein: CASSPEGGPVNEQFF.

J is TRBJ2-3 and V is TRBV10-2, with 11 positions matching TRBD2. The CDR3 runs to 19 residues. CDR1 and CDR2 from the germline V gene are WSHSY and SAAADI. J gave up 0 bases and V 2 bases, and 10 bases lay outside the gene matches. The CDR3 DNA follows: TGCGCCAGCAGTGAGCCAGGGCTAGCGGGGGGACAAAGCACAGATACGCAGTATTTT. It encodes CASSEPGLAGGQSTDTQYF.

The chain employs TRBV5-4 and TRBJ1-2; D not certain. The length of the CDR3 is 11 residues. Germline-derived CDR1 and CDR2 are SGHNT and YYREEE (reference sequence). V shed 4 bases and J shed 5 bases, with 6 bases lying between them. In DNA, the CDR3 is TGTGCCAGCAGCGCACAGTATGGCTACACCTTC. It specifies CASSAQYGYTF.

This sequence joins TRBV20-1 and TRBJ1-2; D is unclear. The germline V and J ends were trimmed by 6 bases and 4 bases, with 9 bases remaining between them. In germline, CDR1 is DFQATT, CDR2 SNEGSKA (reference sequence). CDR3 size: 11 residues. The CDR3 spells CSARSVYGYTF. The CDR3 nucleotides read TGCAGTGCGAGAAGTGTCTATGGCTACACCTTC.

CDR3: CASSPGTGRTEAFF. The CDR3 DNA follows: TGTGCCAGCTCCCCGGGAACAGGGAGGACTGAAGCTTTCTTT. The V and J genes are TRBV19 and TRBJ1-1, with D tentatively TRBD1 (6 bases). Deletions cut 9 bases from V and 5 bases from J, with 19 bases between. This CDR3 contains 14 residues. Germline V gene data show CDR1 as LNHDA and CDR2 as SQIVND (reference sequence).

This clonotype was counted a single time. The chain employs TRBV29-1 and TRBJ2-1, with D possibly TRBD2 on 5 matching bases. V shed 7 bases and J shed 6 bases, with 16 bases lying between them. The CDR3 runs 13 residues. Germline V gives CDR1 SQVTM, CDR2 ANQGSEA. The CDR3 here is CSGSASSPNEQFF. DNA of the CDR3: TGCAGCGGTAGCGCTTCTAGCCCCAATGAGCAGTTCTTC.

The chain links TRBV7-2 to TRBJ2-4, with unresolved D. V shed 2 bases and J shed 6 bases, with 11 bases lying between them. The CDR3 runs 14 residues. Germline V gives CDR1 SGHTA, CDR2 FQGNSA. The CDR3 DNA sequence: TGTGCCAGCAGCTTATGGAAATCCCCAAACATTCAGTACTTC. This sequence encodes CASSLWKSPNIQYF.

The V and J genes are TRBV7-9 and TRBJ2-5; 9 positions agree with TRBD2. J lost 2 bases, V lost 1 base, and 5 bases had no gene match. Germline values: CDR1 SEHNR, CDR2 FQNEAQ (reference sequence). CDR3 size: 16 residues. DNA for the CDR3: TGTGCCAGCAGCTTAGTAGCGGGAGTTGGGCAAGAGACCCAGTACTTC. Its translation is CASSLVAGVGQETQYF.

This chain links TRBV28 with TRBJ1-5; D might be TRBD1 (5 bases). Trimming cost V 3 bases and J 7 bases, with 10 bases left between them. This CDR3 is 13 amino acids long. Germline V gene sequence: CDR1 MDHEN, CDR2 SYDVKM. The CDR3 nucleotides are TGTGCCAGCAGTTTCTACGGGGGACAGCCCCAGCATTTT. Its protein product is CASSFYGGQPQHF.

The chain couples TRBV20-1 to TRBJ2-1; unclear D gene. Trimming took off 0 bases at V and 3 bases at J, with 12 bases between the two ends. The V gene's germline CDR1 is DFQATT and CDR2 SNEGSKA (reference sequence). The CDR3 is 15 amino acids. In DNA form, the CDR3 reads TGCAGTGCTAGAGATCTGGGGAACTACTACAATGAGCAGTTCTTC. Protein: CSARDLGNYYNEQFF.

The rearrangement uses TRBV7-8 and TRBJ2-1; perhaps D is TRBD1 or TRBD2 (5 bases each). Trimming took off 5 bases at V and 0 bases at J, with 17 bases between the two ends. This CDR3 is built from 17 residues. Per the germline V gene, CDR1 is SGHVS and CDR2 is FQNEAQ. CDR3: CASSPRLGVSSYNEQFF. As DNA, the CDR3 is TGTGCCAGCAGCCCGAGGTTGGGGGTAAGCTCCTACAATGAGCAGTTCTTC. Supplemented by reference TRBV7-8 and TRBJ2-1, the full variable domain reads GAGVSQSPRYKVAKRGQDVALRCDPISGHVSLFWYQQALGQGPEFLTYFQNEAQLDKSGLPSDRFFAERPEGSVSTLKIQRTQQEDSAVYLCASSPRLGVSSYNEQFFGPGTRLTVL.

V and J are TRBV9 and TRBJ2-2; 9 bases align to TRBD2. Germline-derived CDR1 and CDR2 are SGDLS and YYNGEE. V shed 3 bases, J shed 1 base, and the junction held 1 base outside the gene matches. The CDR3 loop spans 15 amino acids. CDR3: CASSATSGNTGELFF. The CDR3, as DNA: TGTGCCAGCAGCGCGACTAGCGGGAACACCGGGGAGCTGTTTTTT.

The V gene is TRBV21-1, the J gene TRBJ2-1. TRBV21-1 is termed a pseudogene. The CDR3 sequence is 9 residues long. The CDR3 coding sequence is TGTGCCAGCAACGGGGAGCAGTTCTTC. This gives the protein CASNGEQFF.

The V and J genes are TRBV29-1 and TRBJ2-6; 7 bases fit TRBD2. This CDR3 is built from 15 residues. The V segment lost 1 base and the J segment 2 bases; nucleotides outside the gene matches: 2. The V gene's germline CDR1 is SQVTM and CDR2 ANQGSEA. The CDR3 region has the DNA TGCAGCGTTGAAGGGGGGGGGACTGGGGCCAACGTCCTGACTTTC. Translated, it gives CSVEGGGTGANVLTF. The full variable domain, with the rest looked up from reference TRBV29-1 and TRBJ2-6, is SAVISQKPSRDICQRGTSLTIQCQVDSQVTMMFWYRQQPGQSLTLIATANQGSEATYESGFVIDKFPISRPNLTFSTLTVSNMSPEDSSIYLCSVEGGGTGANVLTFGAGSRLTVL.

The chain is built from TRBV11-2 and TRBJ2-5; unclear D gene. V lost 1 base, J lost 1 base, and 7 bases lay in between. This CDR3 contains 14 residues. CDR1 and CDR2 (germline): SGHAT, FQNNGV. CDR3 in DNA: TGTGCCAGCAGCTTAGCAGGATTCCAAGAGACCCAGTACTTC. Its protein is CASSLAGFQETQYF.

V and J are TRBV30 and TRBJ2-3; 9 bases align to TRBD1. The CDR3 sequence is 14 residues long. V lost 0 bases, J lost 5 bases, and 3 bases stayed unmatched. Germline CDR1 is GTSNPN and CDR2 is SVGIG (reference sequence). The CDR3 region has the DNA TGTGCCTGGAGTGTAGGGACAGGGAAAGATACGCAGTATTTT. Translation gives CAWSVGTGKDTQYF.

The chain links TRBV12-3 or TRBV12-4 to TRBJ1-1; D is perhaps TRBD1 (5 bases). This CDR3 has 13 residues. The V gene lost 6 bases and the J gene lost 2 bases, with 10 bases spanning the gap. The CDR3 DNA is TGTGCCAGCAGACCCGGGACTAACACTGAAGCTTTCTTT. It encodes CASRPGTNTEAFF.

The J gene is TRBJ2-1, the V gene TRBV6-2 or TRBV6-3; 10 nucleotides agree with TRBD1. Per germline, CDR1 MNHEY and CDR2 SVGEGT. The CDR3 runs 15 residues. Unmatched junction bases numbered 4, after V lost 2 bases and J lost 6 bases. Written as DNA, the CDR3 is TGTGCCAGCAGTTACCTAGGGACAGGGGTCAATGAGCAGTTCTTC. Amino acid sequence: CASSYLGTGVNEQFF.

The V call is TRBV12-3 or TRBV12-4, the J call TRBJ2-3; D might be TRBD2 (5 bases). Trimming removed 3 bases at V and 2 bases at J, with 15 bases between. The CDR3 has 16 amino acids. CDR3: CASSFFSQDSTDTQYF. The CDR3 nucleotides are TGTGCCAGCAGTTTCTTCAGCCAGGACTCCACAGATACGCAGTATTTT.